Listed below are T cell receptor beta chains from one sample, sequenced in a study of blood T cell repertoires in COVID-19. Measured with immunoSEQ multiplex PCR; TCRdb has only the in-frame clones, and not every one. The table lists 95,000 to 150,000 clones, under 80% of them singletons. Specimen: peripheral blood. The receptors were gathered from an older man with acute or convalescent COVID-19. Each CDR3 is given with its conserved first and last residue. A D gene is named only where the DNA matches it firmly.

d_gene,v_gene,CDR3aa
NA,TRBV15,CATSRDQGPYEQYF
TRBD1,TRBV7-2,CASSSIRTGWAFF
NA,TRBV2,CASTYSGTQETQYF
TRBD1,TRBV18,CASSPGGQVEAFF
TRBD1,TRBV5-1,CASSLRQGMNTEAFF
TRBD1,TRBV12-5,CASRETGGGFGQPQHF
NA,TRBV12-5,CASGLELTAGTDTQYF
NA,TRBV15,CATSRGSAGRETQYF
NA,TRBV7-2,CASSPRGGSRSYEQYF
NA,TRBV12-3/TRBV12-4,CASSPGRGLVRVF
NA,TRBV9,CASSVEWQGRTQYF
TRBD2,TRBV11-2,CASSLRLAGIYNEQFF
NA,TRBV7-2,CASSLRPRSSNQPQHF
NA,TRBV5-4,CASSLRGWDYGYTF
TRBD1,TRBV11-3,CASSQGAFYGYTF
NA,TRBV30,CAYYPKGRVRDIQYF
TRBD2,TRBV5-1,CASRSSGGAVRETQYF
NA,TRBV7-2,CASSLRLQSGGNTIYF
TRBD2,TRBV7-3,CASSRFPRGSGGNTDTQYF
TRBD1,TRBV5-6,CASSFYPGQGTGELFF
TRBD2,TRBV7-2,CASSFSGGGNEQFF
NA,TRBV4-1,CASSPREGGTGELFF
TRBD1,TRBV4-2,CASSQVPGQGLNTEAFF
NA,TRBV2,CASSEDYYGYTF
TRBD1,TRBV11-2,CASSSDRLNTEAFF
NA,TRBV19,CASSMRQGSNYGYTF
NA,TRBV10-3,CAIRGDKGTNEKLFF
NA,TRBV9,CASSPRGSGANVLTF
TRBD1,TRBV4-2,CASSQASGDSPNTGELFF
NA,TRBV5-4,CASRTGHGNTEAFF
TRBD2,TRBV5-4,CASSLGGGEADTQYF
NA,TRBV6-2/TRBV6-3,CASSYEAGTQYF
NA,TRBV19,CASSKDRYNYGYTF
NA,TRBV6-1,CASSERGSNYGYTF
TRBD1,TRBV28,CATWDRVYGYTF
TRBD1,TRBV5-1,CASSLGTGMTYEQYF